The 30 T cell receptor beta chains in this list originate from one sample, sequenced in a study of blood T cells in healthy people across ages. Using a J-beta primer mix together with a sample-barcoded 5' primer, a second PCR was run for about 7 to 12 cycles. A single record per CDR3 protein comes from TCRdb applying MiXCR to the 5' RACE reads. The sample includes 1.5 million or so distinct CDR3 sequences, roughly 43% of them seen just once. Material for sequencing was blood. Source of these receptors: a woman under 30 in good health.

This clonotype was counted only a few times. V and J are TRBV6-2 or TRBV6-3 and TRBJ1-5; D not resolved. The CDR3 has 12 residues. Per the germline V gene, CDR1 is MNHEY and CDR2 is SVGEGT. V gave up 2 bases and J gave up 9 bases, with 8 bases separating them. The CDR3 DNA is TGTGCCAGCAGTTACCTTCTGTGGCCCCAGCATTTT. Translation gives CASSYLLWPQHF.

The V call is TRBV12-3 or TRBV12-4, the J call TRBJ1-5; 7 positions match TRBD1. The length of the CDR3 is 15 residues. V shed 4 bases and J 1 base; nucleotides not matched to a gene: 4. CDR3: CASSSEQGSNQPQHF. The CDR3 nucleotides read TGTGCCAGCAGTTCCGAACAGGGGAGCAATCAGCCCCAGCATTTT.

The chain has TRBV28 and TRBJ2-7; 8 bases match TRBD2. The germline CDR1 and CDR2 sequences are MDHEN and SYDVKM. The CDR3 consists of 13 residues. V lost 6 bases and J lost 2; bases outside the gene matches: 3. As DNA, the CDR3 is TGTGCCAGCAGACTAGCGGCTGCCTACGAGCAGTACTTC. It specifies CASRLAAAYEQYF.

J is TRBJ1-1 and V is TRBV20-1; a weak D match, TRBD1 (5 bases). The CDR3 extends over 15 amino acids. Trimming shortened V by 1 base and J by 0 bases, and 12 bases separated the two germline ends. Looked up from germline, CDR1 is DFQATT and CDR2 is SNEGSKA (reference sequence). The CDR3 protein is CSARAGGTLNTEAFF. CDR3 DNA: TGCAGTGCTAGAGCGGGTGGGACCCTGAACACTGAAGCTTTCTTT.

The V gene is TRBV12-3 or TRBV12-4, the J gene TRBJ2-7, with TRBD1 as a possible D gene (6 bases). This CDR3 is 13 amino acids long. V was trimmed by 8 bases and J by 7 bases, leaving 18 bases between them. CDR3 coding DNA: TGTGCCAGCCTGCAGGGGATTTACAATGAGCAGTACTTC. This sequence encodes CASLQGIYNEQYF.

About this clonotype itself: The germline gene is not matched at one end of the junction; a read error may be the cause. The rearrangement uses TRBV7-9 and TRBJ1-2, with a weak D call TRBD1 (6 bases). CDR3 size: 14 residues. Germline CDR1 SEHNR, CDR2 FQNEAQ (reference sequence). This CDR3 reads CTSSETGPHYGYTF. The CDR3 DNA is TGTACCAGCAGCGAGACAGGTCCCCACTATGGCTACACCTTC.

The chain links TRBV7-2 to TRBJ2-5, with 10 bases fitting TRBD2. Looked up from germline, CDR1 is SGHTA and CDR2 is FQGNSA. The J segment lost 3 bases and the V segment lost 1 base, leaving 8 bases of the junction unmatched. The CDR3 runs 17 residues. As DNA, the CDR3 is TGTGCCAGCAGCTTAGTTATAAGCGGGGGGGTCGAAGAGACCCAGTACTTC. Protein product: CASSLVISGGVEETQYF.

The V gene is TRBV10-3, the J gene TRBJ2-1, with unresolved D. V lost 2 bases and J lost 0, with 8 bases in between. The germline gives CDR1 ENHRY, CDR2 SYGVKD. There are 15 residues in the CDR3. As DNA, the CDR3 is TGTGCCATCAGTGAGCAAACATACTCCTACAATGAGCAGTTCTTC. It encodes CAISEQTYSYNEQFF.

The chain has TRBV7-9 and TRBJ1-1; 8 bases align to TRBD1. Germline lookup yields CDR1 SEHNR and CDR2 FQNEAQ (reference sequence). This CDR3 comprises 15 residues. Unmatched junction bases numbered 6, after V lost 1 base and J lost 5 bases. The chain's CDR3 is CASSLDLGQETEAFF. The CDR3 nucleotides are TGTGCCAGCAGCTTAGACCTGGGACAGGAAACTGAAGCTTTCTTT.

The chain couples TRBV11-2 to TRBJ1-5, with D uncertain. V was cut by 5 bases and J by 5 bases, with 7 bases left in between. The CDR3 sequence is 12 residues long. Germline CDR1 is SGHAT and CDR2 is FQNNGV. CDR3 region: CASSDLHQPQHF. The CDR3 nucleotides are TGTGCCAGCAGCGACCTTCATCAGCCCCAGCATTTT.

This clonotype was seen more than once but under ten times. The J gene is TRBJ1-2, the V gene TRBV20-1; TRBD1 is a possible D gene (6 bases). This CDR3 spans 13 amino acids. Trimming pared 3 bases from V and 4 bases from J, leaving 12 bases between. CDR1 and CDR2 (germline): DFQATT, SNEGSKA (reference sequence). The CDR3 DNA sequence: TGCAGTGCTAGGTGGACAGCCTCCTATGGCTACACCTTC. Translating it yields CSARWTASYGYTF.

The rearrangement links TRBV27 to TRBJ2-7; 8 bases are shared with TRBD2. The CDR3 consists of 15 residues. In germline, CDR1 is MNHEY, CDR2 SMNVEV (reference sequence). J was trimmed by 6 bases and V by 10 bases; bases with no gene match: 17. The CDR3 reads CAIGKGGLAGVEQYF. The CDR3 nucleotides are TGTGCCATAGGCAAAGGAGGGCTAGCGGGCGTCGAGCAGTACTTC.

The chain employs TRBV7-9 and TRBJ1-2, with a possible D match to TRBD1 (5 bases). The germline CDR1 and CDR2 sequences are SEHNR and FQNEAQ (reference sequence). V was trimmed by 5 bases and J by 2 bases, leaving 15 bases between them. This CDR3 has 15 residues. CDR3 sequence (DNA): TGTGCCAGCAGCCCCCGGGACTGGCCAAACTATGGCTACACCTTC. Its protein product is CASSPRDWPNYGYTF.

The chain has TRBV24-1 and TRBJ2-1, with TRBD2 matching over 9 bases. Germline V lookup: CDR1 KGHDR, CDR2 SFDVKD. V lost 2 bases and J lost 5; bases outside the gene matches: 6. This CDR3 comprises 16 residues. CDR3 DNA sequence: TGTGCCACCAGTGATTCGGAGCGGGGGGACCACAATGAGCAGTTCTTC. Protein product: CATSDSERGDHNEQFF.

This clonotype was seen once. The rearrangement joins TRBV7-2 to TRBJ1-2; TRBD1 matches 9 bases. Germline CDR1 is SGHTA and CDR2 is FQGNSA. The V segment lost 6 bases and the J segment 6 bases; nucleotides outside the gene matches: 11. The CDR3 is made up of 15 amino acids. The CDR3 is CASRPLDRGLHGYTF. Written as DNA, the CDR3 is TGTGCCAGCAGGCCTTTGGACAGGGGTCTCCATGGCTACACCTTC.

The rearrangement links TRBV12-5 to TRBJ2-1; TRBD2 is a possible D gene (6 bases). CDR1 and CDR2 (germline): LGHNT, FRNRAP. V lost 0 bases to trimming and J lost 7 bases, with 7 bases between them. The CDR3 runs to 13 residues. DNA for the CDR3: TGTGCTAGTGGTTTGGTTGCGGGAAATGAGCAGTTCTTC. It translates to CASGLVAGNEQFF.

This clonotype was seen only a few times. The chain has TRBV4-3 and TRBJ2-7, with D unclear. Between the trimmed V and J ends, which lost 0 bases and 10 bases, there was a span of 7 bases. CDR3 size: 11 residues. The germline V gene encodes CDR1 LGHNA and CDR2 YSLEER. CDR3 nucleotide sequence: TGCGCCAGCAGCCAAGATTGGGCCCAGTACTTC. Translating gives CASSQDWAQYF.

As regards this clonotype: Germline and junction disagree at one end, which may indicate a read error. The CDR3 bases are TGTGCCAGCGGCTTTTTCGGGGCCTACGAGCAGTACTTC. Protein product: CASGFFGAYEQYF. The rearrangement links TRBV11-2 to TRBJ2-5; D might be TRBD2 (5 bases). The tail of the sequence fits TRBJ2-7 better, so the J call may be wrong. CDR1 is SGHAT, CDR2 FQNNGV, per germline. The CDR3 covers 13 residues.

The chain employs TRBV25-1 and TRBJ2-5; no clear D. The CDR3 has 14 residues. Germline-derived CDR1 and CDR2 are MGHDK and SYGVNS. The V and J ends lost 1 base and 5 bases respectively, with 11 bases between them. CDR3 DNA: TGTGCCAGCAGTGAATCAATTAGGGCTGAGACCCAGTACTTC. This codes for CASSESIRAETQYF. The full variable domain, with the rest looked up from reference TRBV25-1 and TRBJ2-5, is EADIYQTPRYLVIGTGKKITLECSQTMGHDKMYWYQQDPGMELHLIHYSYGVNSTEKGDLSSESTVSRIRTEHFPLTLESARPSHTSQYLCASSESIRAETQYFGPGTRLLVL.

The chain has TRBV6-2 or TRBV6-3 and TRBJ2-1, with a possible D match to TRBD2 (6 bases). The germline V gene encodes CDR1 MNHEY and CDR2 SVGEGT. There are 15 residues in the CDR3. Trimming shortened V by 0 bases and J by 8 bases, and 14 bases separated the two germline ends. In nucleotides, the CDR3 is TGTGCCAGCAGTTACTCCTGGGACTCTCCTGATGAGCAGTTCTTC. Its protein is CASSYSWDSPDEQFF.

The chain employs TRBV6-2 or TRBV6-3 and TRBJ2-1; 9 bases line up with TRBD2. In germline, CDR1 is MNHEY, CDR2 SVGEGT. The CDR3 is 15 residues long. J lost 7 bases, V lost 1 base, and 5 bases had no gene match. In nucleotides, the CDR3 is TGTGCCAGCAGTTACTGGTCTAGCGGGGTGAATGAGCAGTTCTTC. It encodes CASSYWSSGVNEQFF.

This chain uses TRBV20-1 with TRBJ1-6; D might be TRBD1 (6 bases). CDR1 and CDR2 (germline): DFQATT, SNEGSKA (reference sequence). CDR3 length equals 15 residues. V lost 3 bases, J lost 10 bases, and 19 bases lay in between. The DNA for the CDR3 is TGCAGTGCTAGGGGGGGCAGGGGAGATGGCTCACCCCTCCACTTT. Protein product: CSARGGRGDGSPLHF.

In its sample, this clonotype was seen a few times. The V gene is TRBV4-1, the J gene TRBJ1-1; 7 bases align to TRBD1. With V trimmed by 0 bases and J by 7 bases, 11 bases remained unmatched. The CDR3 sequence is 16 residues long. The germline gives CDR1 MGHRA, CDR2 YSYEKL. CDR3 coding DNA: TGCGCCAGCAGCCAAGATGCCGGGACAGTCGGCGTTGAAGCTTTCTTT. Its translation: CASSQDAGTVGVEAFF.

This clonotype showed up just once. At one end, the junction sequence differs from germline, possibly due to a read error. The rearrangement links TRBV24-1 to TRBJ2-3; 7 nucleotides match TRBD2. CDR1 and CDR2 (germline): KGHDR, SFDVKD. This CDR3 is 16 amino acids long. CDR3 coding DNA: TGTGCCACCAGTGATCCTAGCGGCGCGAGCACAGATACACAGTATTTT. Amino acid sequence: CATSDPSGASTDTQYF.

As regards this clonotype: It is likely a read error, because the conserved phenylalanine at the end of the CDR3 is missing. The chain is built from TRBV27 and TRBJ2-5, with D unresolved. This CDR3 is 12 amino acids long. Germline V lookup: CDR1 MNHEY, CDR2 SMNVEV (reference sequence). Trimming cost V 0 bases and J 5 bases, with 4 bases left between them. This CDR3 reads CASSLSGETQYV. The CDR3 coding sequence is TGTGCCAGCAGTTTATCAGGGGAGACCCAGTACGTC.

The chain couples TRBV12-3 or TRBV12-4 to TRBJ2-4; 7 positions agree with TRBD1. V lost 1 base, J lost 12 bases, and 12 bases stayed unmatched. This CDR3 has 15 amino acids. CDR3 sequence (DNA): TGTGCCAGCAGTTTAGGGGTAGGGACAGTACTTGATCAGTACTTC. It yields the protein CASSLGVGTVLDQYF.

Concerning this clonotype itself: The junction departs from the called germline gene at one end, perhaps through a read error. V is TRBV5-1 and J is TRBJ1-2; no firm D call. Germline CDR1 reads SGHRS; CDR2 reads YFSETQ. CDR3 length equals 13 residues. The CDR3: CAGSLNTDYGYTF. The CDR3 bases are TGCGCCGGCAGCTTGAACACAGACTATGGCTACACCTTC. The full variable domain, with the rest looked up from reference TRBV5-1 and TRBJ1-2, is KAGVTQTPRYLIKTRGQQVTLSCSPISGHRSVSWYQQTPGQGLQFLFEYFSETQRNKGNFPGRFSGRQFSNSRSEMNVSTLELGDSALYLCAGSLNTDYGYTFGSGTRLTVV.

The CDR3 sequence is CASSFISGEPPYEQYF. The DNA for the CDR3 is TGTGCCAGCAGTTTTATTTCGGGGGAGCCCCCCTACGAGCAGTACTTC. The chain couples TRBV27 to TRBJ2-7; possible D gene TRBD2, 6 bases. In germline, CDR1 is MNHEY, CDR2 SMNVEV (reference sequence). This CDR3 spans 16 amino acids. Trimming stripped 3 bases from V and 2 bases from J, with 17 bases between.

The genes are TRBV29-1 and TRBJ1-1; 8 bases are shared with TRBD1. The CDR3 has 13 amino acids. The V gene end was trimmed by 6 bases and the J gene end by 11 bases; junction bases not matched to a gene: 14. In germline, CDR1 is SQVTM, CDR2 ANQGSEA. The CDR3 sequence: CSVRPFRQGTAFF. CDR3 DNA sequence: TGCAGCGTCCGACCTTTCCGACAGGGGACTGCTTTCTTT. The entire variable domain, with the rest obtained from reference TRBV29-1 and TRBJ1-1, is as follows: SAVISQKPSRDICQRGTSLTIQCQVDSQVTMMFWYRQQPGQSLTLIATANQGSEATYESGFVIDKFPISRPNLTFSTLTVSNMSPEDSSIYLCSVRPFRQGTAFFGQGTRLTVV.

This clonotype was found once. The chain recombines TRBV10-3 with TRBJ2-2, with TRBD2 matching over 10 bases. V trimming: 4 bases; J trimming: 6 bases; junction bases outside the gene matches: 8. The germline gives CDR1 ENHRY, CDR2 SYGVKD. The CDR3 sequence is 16 residues long. The CDR3 protein is CAISALAGAKAGELFF. The CDR3 DNA follows: TGTGCCATCAGTGCGCTAGCGGGGGCCAAAGCCGGGGAGCTGTTTTTT.